This T cell receptor (beta chain) was observed in a study of cytomegalovirus exposure and HLA in healthy donors. The CDR3 length is 13 residues. Germline V gene sequence: CDR1 SQVTM, CDR2 ANQGSEA. V lost 4 bases and J lost 8; bases outside the gene matches: 5. Researchers ran the PCR with 60 Vbeta and 13 Jbeta primers. Measured with immunoSEQ multiplex PCR; TCRdb has only the in-frame clones, and not every one. In the table there are 95,000 to 100,000 clones, roughly three quarters of which are singletons. The source is a man between 35 and 55 years old in good health and CMV-seronegative. The chain is built from TRBV29-1 and TRBJ1-4, with 9 bases lining up with TRBD1. The source material was PBMCs. CDR3 in DNA: TGCAGCGTTGGGACAGGGGAATCGGAAAAACTGTTTTTT. Its protein is CSVGTGESEKLFF. The full variable domain, its missing parts supplied by reference TRBV29-1 and TRBJ1-4, is SAVISQKPSRDICQRGTSLTIQCQVDSQVTMMFWYRQQPGQSLTLIATANQGSEATYESGFVIDKFPISRPNLTFSTLTVSNMSPEDSSIYLCSVGTGESEKLFFGSGTQLSVL.